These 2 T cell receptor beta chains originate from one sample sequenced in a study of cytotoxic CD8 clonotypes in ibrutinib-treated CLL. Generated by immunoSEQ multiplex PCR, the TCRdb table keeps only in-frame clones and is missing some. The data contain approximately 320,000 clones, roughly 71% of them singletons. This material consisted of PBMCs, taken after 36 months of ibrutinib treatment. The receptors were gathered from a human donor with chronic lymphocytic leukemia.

The CDR3 DNA follows: TGTGCCAGCACCCCTAACCTCCAGGGGCCTGGGTACAATGAGCAGTTCTTC. Translated: CASTPNLQGPGYNEQFF. The chain is built from TRBV28 and TRBJ2-1, with D perhaps matching TRBD1 (6 bases). The CDR3 contains 17 residues. CDR1 MDHEN and CDR2 SYDVKM come from the germline V gene. V was cut by 7 bases and J by 4 bases, with 23 bases left in between.

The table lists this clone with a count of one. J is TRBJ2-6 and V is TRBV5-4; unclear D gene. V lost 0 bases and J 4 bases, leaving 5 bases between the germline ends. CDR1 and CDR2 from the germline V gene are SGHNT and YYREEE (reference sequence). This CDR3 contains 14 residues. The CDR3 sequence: CASSLVGGANVLTF. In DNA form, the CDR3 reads TGTGCCAGCAGCTTGGTGGGCGGGGCCAACGTCCTGACTTTC.